These 24 T cell receptor beta chains were sequenced from one sample in a study of vaccination and CD4 T cells after COVID-19 (dated by TCRdb to 2022 to 2024). Their antigens are not known. The library was prepared using PCR. TCRdb lists the instrument as Illumina iSeq 100. DNA from cultured CD4+ T cells underwent TCR sequencing with the Oncomine TCR Beta short-read assay at the Johns Hopkins FTIC core. Through fastp at Q25 and MiXCR, TCRdb rebuilt clones from the public reads, retaining in-frame beta chains. Identical CDR3 proteins give one entry, which carries the most common genes and DNA. The sample contains 15,000 or so distinct CDR3 sequences, 60% to 80% of them found a single time. Approximately 12% of the sample comes from the top ten. The sample's treatment or condition label, decoded: roughly 11-day PBMC culture with coronavirus spike peptide pools or control peptides (ViraFEST assay). The sample consisted of CD4+ T cells from blood, cultured in vitro. Every receptor here comes from a human donor who had recovered from COVID-19.

The V gene is TRBV30, the J gene TRBJ1-1, with D uncertain. CDR3 size: 14 residues. Germline V gene lookup returns CDR1 GTSNPN and CDR2 SVGIG (reference sequence). V lost 4 bases and J lost 3, with 15 bases in between. CDR3 coding DNA: TGTGCCTGGATCATCTTGGGCAAGGACACTGAAGCTTTCTTT. Encoded protein: CAWIILGKDTEAFF.

This chain joins TRBV28 and TRBJ2-7; a weak D match, TRBD1 (6 bases). V lost 6 bases and J lost 1, with 13 bases in between. CDR1 is MDHEN and CDR2 is SYDVKM in the germline V gene. The CDR3 is 14 amino acids. The chain's CDR3 is CASSPRDKSYEQYF. The CDR3 nucleotides read TGTGCCAGCAGCCCTCGGGACAAATCCTACGAGCAGTACTTC.

The chain employs TRBV20-1 and TRBJ1-6; TRBD1 agrees at 8 bases. This CDR3 spans 14 amino acids. Germline V gives CDR1 DFQATT, CDR2 SNEGSKA (reference sequence). V was clipped by 5 bases and J by 6 bases; unmatched bases: 6. The CDR3 DNA follows: TGCAGTGCTCCCGGACAGGGTGGTAATTCACCCCTCCACTTT. Translation: CSAPGQGGNSPLHF.

This chain connects TRBV10-3 to TRBJ1-5, with 8 positions matching TRBD1. The CDR3 covers 16 residues. V lost 7 bases to trimming and J lost 4 bases; unmatched junction nucleotides: 12. Germline V lookup: CDR1 ENHRY, CDR2 SYGVKD. The CDR3 spells CAITNKIQGENQPQHF. DNA for the CDR3: TGTGCCATCACCAACAAAATACAGGGGGAAAATCAGCCCCAGCATTTT.

V gene TRBV19 combines with J gene TRBJ1-1; weak D call: TRBD1 (5 bases). Trimming took 1 base from V and 4 from J, leaving 19 bases between them. This CDR3 spans 17 amino acids. Per germline, CDR1 LNHDA and CDR2 SQIVND (reference sequence). CDR3: CASSIAVGGRVGTEAFF. The CDR3 DNA sequence: TGTGCCAGTAGTATAGCGGTCGGCGGCAGGGTAGGCACTGAAGCTTTCTTT. The whole variable domain, filled in from reference TRBV19 and TRBJ1-1, reads DGGITQSPKYLFRKEGQNVTLSCEQNLNHDAMYWYRQDPGQGLRLIYYSQIVNDFQKGDIAEGYSVSREKKESFPLTVTSAQKNPTAFYLCASSIAVGGRVGTEAFFGQGTRLTVV.

This clonotype turned up a few times. The rearrangement joins TRBV19 to TRBJ2-3; possibly TRBD2 for D (7 bases). Trimming stripped 9 bases from V and 2 bases from J, with 18 bases between. Germline V gene lookup returns CDR1 LNHDA and CDR2 SQIVND (reference sequence). The CDR3 sequence is 15 residues long. In nucleotides, the CDR3 is TGTGCCAGCACATCCCGGGGGGCAACCACAGATACGCAGTATTTT. This codes for CASTSRGATTDTQYF.

This sequence joins TRBV12-3 or TRBV12-4 and TRBJ1-3; D not resolved. With 2 bases removed from V and 7 bases from J, the gap between germline ends came to 9 bases. The CDR3 has 13 residues. CDR3 loop: CASSLRGGNTIYF. The DNA for the CDR3 is TGTGCCAGCAGTTTACGGGGTGGCAACACCATATATTTT.

The chain uses TRBV2 and TRBJ1-5; D ambiguous. V gave up 1 base and J gave up 6 bases, with 7 bases separating them. There are 13 residues in the CDR3. The germline V gene encodes CDR1 SNHLY and CDR2 FYNNEI. CDR3 loop: CASSEGSGQPQHF. CDR3 DNA: TGTGCCAGCAGTGAAGGGTCGGGTCAGCCCCAGCATTTT.

This clonotype has more than one count but fewer than ten. The chain has TRBV11-1 and TRBJ2-5; 9 bases match TRBD1. The CDR3 is 15 residues long. Losses at the gene ends were 6 bases for V and 4 bases for J; bases not matched to a gene: 9. The germline V gene encodes CDR1 SGHAT and CDR2 FQDESV (reference sequence). CDR3 sequence (DNA): TGTGCCAGCAGTCAGGGACAGGGTTTATTAGAGACCCAGTACTTC. Translating gives CASSQGQGLLETQYF. Full variable domain (missing parts from reference TRBV11-1 and TRBJ2-5): EAEVAQSPRYKITEKSQAVAFWCDPISGHATLYWYRQILGQGPELLVQFQDESVVDDSQLPKDRFSAERLKGVDSTLKIQPAELGDSAMYLCASSQGQGLLETQYFGPGTRLLVL.

The chain couples TRBV19 to TRBJ2-7; D may match TRBD1 or TRBD2 (9 bases each). Trimming left V 5 bases short and J 0 bases short, with 26 bases between. This CDR3 contains 19 residues. Germline CDR1 is LNHDA and CDR2 is SQIVND (reference sequence). In DNA, the CDR3 is TGTGCCAGTAGTCTGACAGGGGGTGATAGCGGGGGAAGCTCCTACGAGCAGTACTTC. This encodes CASSLTGGDSGGSSYEQYF.

This clonotype was counted a few times. The chain couples TRBV2 to TRBJ1-6; 7 nucleotides agree with TRBD1. The germline gives CDR1 SNHLY, CDR2 FYNNEI. The CDR3 runs 15 residues. Losses at the gene ends were 6 bases for V and 11 bases for J; bases not matched to a gene: 13. Here the CDR3 DNA reads TGTGCCAGCAGCCTGCCCCCCGAGGGGGCGGCACCCCTCCACTTT. It encodes CASSLPPEGAAPLHF.

This sequence joins TRBV11-3 and TRBJ1-6; a possible D gene is TRBD1 (5 bases). V gave up 0 bases and J gave up 6 bases, with 12 bases separating them. This CDR3 is 16 amino acids long. CDR1 and CDR2 (germline): SGHNT, YENEEA. This CDR3 is CASSLDEGPPNSPLHF. The CDR3 DNA reads TGTGCCAGCAGCTTAGATGAGGGACCGCCTAATTCACCCCTCCACTTT.

V gene TRBV20-1 combines with J gene TRBJ2-2, with D perhaps TRBD1 or TRBD2 (6 bases each). The V end lost 0 bases, the J end lost 4 bases, and 12 bases lay between the germline ends. The CDR3 extends over 15 amino acids. The germline V gene encodes CDR1 DFQATT and CDR2 SNEGSKA (reference sequence). The CDR3 coding sequence is TGCAGTGCTAGAGATGGGGGGCGCGGCACCGGGGAGCTGTTTTTT. This encodes CSARDGGRGTGELFF.

This clonotype has a handful of counts. J is TRBJ2-2 and V is TRBV10-3, with 12 bases identical to TRBD1. CDR1 and CDR2 (germline): ENHRY, SYGVKD. This CDR3 is 14 amino acids long. V shed 6 bases, J shed 7 bases, and the junction held 3 bases outside the gene matches. CDR3 sequence (DNA): TGTGCCATCAGGGGACAGGGGGCGATCGGGGAGCTGTTTTTT. Translation: CAIRGQGAIGELFF.

The chain is built from TRBV4-1 and TRBJ1-2; D unclear. Trimming removed 1 base at V and 4 bases at J, with 13 bases between. The length of the CDR3 is 15 residues. CDR1 and CDR2 (germline): MGHRA, YSYEKL. The CDR3: CASSQVATVRYGYTF. The CDR3, as DNA: TGCGCCAGCAGCCAAGTCGCGACGGTACGCTATGGCTACACCTTC.

This chain uses TRBV7-9 with TRBJ1-1; a weak D match, TRBD1 (5 bases). Per germline, CDR1 SEHNR and CDR2 FQNEAQ (reference sequence). Trimming took 5 bases from V and 7 from J, leaving 11 bases between them. The CDR3 runs 12 residues. The chain's CDR3 is CASSPRGIEAFF. CDR3 nucleotides: TGTGCCAGCAGCCCCCGGGGCATTGAAGCTTTCTTT. Drawing the rest from reference TRBV7-9 and TRBJ1-1, the complete variable domain is DTGVSQNPRHKITKRGQNVTFRCDPISEHNRLYWYRQTLGQGPEFLTYFQNEAQLEKSRLLSDRFSAERPKGSFSTLEIQRTEQGDSAMYLCASSPRGIEAFFGQGTRLTVV.

Judged by abundance, this clonotype is hyperexpanded (1% or more). The V gene is TRBV21-1, the J gene TRBJ2-7; TRBD1, the table's D call, was not compared with the DNA. TRBV21-1 is termed a pseudogene. This CDR3 is built from 15 residues. The CDR3 DNA follows: TGTGCCAGCAGCACACGACAGGGTTGTTTCCACGAGCAGTACTTC. Its translation: CASSTRQGCFHEQYF.

The chain combines TRBV7-3 with TRBJ2-1; TRBD1 agrees at 7 bases. Germline loops: CDR1 SGHTA, CDR2 FQGTGA. With 5 bases clipped from V and 4 bases from J, the junction kept 14 bases outside the gene matches. The CDR3 spans 17 residues. CDR3 region: CASSLLPRQGIYNEQFF. The CDR3 DNA sequence: TGTGCCAGCAGCCTACTCCCCCGACAGGGAATTTACAATGAGCAGTTCTTC.

This chain joins TRBV20-1 and TRBJ2-4; D may be TRBD2 (7 bases). V was trimmed by 3 bases and J by 7 bases, leaving 22 bases between them. The CDR3 loop spans 16 amino acids. The germline gives CDR1 DFQATT, CDR2 SNEGSKA (reference sequence). CDR3 sequence (DNA): TGCAGTGCTAGTCCCCAAGAGTCAGGGAGGGGGAACATTCAGTACTTC. Protein product: CSASPQESGRGNIQYF.

The chain uses TRBV5-1 and TRBJ1-6; 9 bases fit TRBD1. With 4 bases clipped from V and 7 bases from J, the junction kept 9 bases outside the gene matches. The length of the CDR3 is 16 residues. Per germline, CDR1 SGHRS and CDR2 YFSETQ. The CDR3 coding sequence is TGCGCCAGCAGCCGACCCGGGACAGGGCCGAATTCACCCCTCCACTTT. Its protein product is CASSRPGTGPNSPLHF.

V is TRBV5-4 and J is TRBJ2-1, with D possibly matching TRBD1 (6 bases). The V and J ends lost 5 bases and 1 base respectively, with 13 bases between them. The CDR3 has 15 residues. In germline, CDR1 is SGHNT, CDR2 YYREEE (reference sequence). CDR3 sequence: CASRRGQASYNEQFF. The CDR3 DNA reads as TGTGCCAGCAGACGGGGACAAGCTTCCTACAATGAGCAGTTCTTC. Variable domain in full (rest from reference TRBV5-4 and TRBJ2-1): ETGVTQSPTHLIKTRGQQVTLRCSSQSGHNTVSWYQQALGQGPQFIFQYYREEENGRGNFPPRFSGLQFPNYSSELNVNALELDDSALYLCASRRGQASYNEQFFGPGTRLTVL.

This chain uses TRBV6-1 with TRBJ1-2; 9 bases map to TRBD1. This CDR3 comprises 17 residues. The J segment lost 5 bases and the V segment lost 6 bases, leaving 16 bases of the junction unmatched. CDR1 is MNHNS, CDR2 SASEGT, per germline. CDR3 sequence: CASSRSTGQGNNYGYTF. The CDR3 region has the DNA TGTGCCAGCAGCCGAAGTACGGGACAGGGTAATAATTATGGCTACACCTTC.

The CDR3 region has the DNA TGTGCCAGCCGACAGGGGGTAGGTGGCTACACCTTC. Its translation is CASRQGVGGYTF. The chain carries TRBV28 and TRBJ1-2; 9 bases map to TRBD1. The CDR3 spans 12 residues. Trimming took 8 bases from V and 7 from J; bases not matched to a gene: 5. Germline V gene data show CDR1 as MDHEN and CDR2 as SYDVKM.

This clonotype was seen only a few times. The gene calls are TRBV6-5 and TRBJ1-6; D may be TRBD1 (6 bases). V lost 0 bases and J 0 bases, leaving 12 bases between the germline ends. Per germline, CDR1 MNHEY and CDR2 SVGAGI. The CDR3 loop spans 18 amino acids. In nucleotides, the CDR3 is TGTGCCAGCAGTTACTCGGGACACCGGAGCTCCTATAATTCACCCCTCCACTTT. As protein: CASSYSGHRSSYNSPLHF.